This T cell receptor beta chain was found in a study of CD8 T cells in ankylosing spondylitis. This clonotype occurred many times. Its specificity is unknown. Quantitative 5'-RACE was performed with molecular barcodes, and it yielded the TCR beta libraries. TCRdb analysed the 5' RACE reads with MiXCR anew, one entry per CDR3 protein. This sample yields some 220,000 distinct CDR3 sequences, of which more than 9% are seen a single time; about 2.5% belongs to the top ten. CDR3 length: 17 amino acids. Germline V gene sequence: CDR1 WSHSY, CDR2 SAAADI. Trimming cost V 4 bases and J 0 bases, with 19 bases left between them. General study results and limits: Seemingly distinctive of ankylosing spondylitis blood was a TCR beta motif formed by eight highly homologous variants. As reported, disease-linked clones showed significant enrichment in matched ankylosing spondylitis synovial fluid. With a CD8+ phenotype, disease-linked clones were relatively rare in peripheral blood.

The chain recombines TRBV10-2 with TRBJ2-7; D is perhaps TRBD2 (5 bases). The TCR originated in a male donor with ankylosing spondylitis or in good health (not recorded which). The sequenced sample consisted of blood, either unsorted or a sorted T cell fraction (not recorded which). The CDR3 here is CASSANLGAGSSYEQYF. In DNA form, the CDR3 reads TGCGCCAGCAGTGCGAACCTGGGTGCGGGCAGCTCCTACGAGCAGTACTTC.